This T cell receptor (beta chain) was documented in a study of T cell responses to AZD1222 COVID-19 vaccine (dated by TCRdb to the early 2020s). About the investigation overall: Because spike-specific TCR depth and breadth did not differ between the two schedules, AZD1222 recipients who got a second dose at roughly 4 weeks were pooled with those who got a second dose at roughly 12 weeks. A total of approximately 250 trial participants underwent TCR sequencing, of whom roughly 210 had received two doses of AZD1222 and 26 had received two doses of the MenACWY control vaccine. Trial participants were enrolled by age into subgroups of 18-55, 56-69 and 70-plus years, and around 150, 28 and 57 TCR-sequenced participants, respectively, were included in these subgroups. General findings and caveats noted by the study authors: The vaccine-associated CD4 TCRs covered the entire spike protein, and the dominant responses fell in regions 160-218 and 743-854. Most participants were white British and females outnumbered males, and the authors suggested that clonal diversity may have been underestimated. A significant rise in spike-specific TCR breadth and depth was observed after two AZD1222 doses relative to day 0 and relative to MenACWY recipients. Only five or six AZD1222 recipients were SARS-CoV-2 seropositive at baseline, limiting conclusions about previously exposed vaccinees. In the small 56-69-year group, the increase in depth fell short of significance, most likely because of low power. Because no day 14 peak-response samples were available, repertoires were characterized only after the peak T cell response. Epitopes outside the regions mutated in the B.1.351 and B.1.1.7 variants were reportedly recognized by nearly half of the unique spike-specific TCRs.

Taken with the paper, the label for time point translates to: baseline before first vaccination. Samples from vaccinated people were obtained from the UK trials COV001 and COV002, which included a single-blind randomized controlled phase 2/3 trial of AZD1222 (ChAdOx1 nCoV-19) in healthy adults. For TCRbeta chain sequencing, PBMC samples were collected from trial participants at day 0 and at day 28 after the second dose. The CDR3 regions of human TCRbeta chains were analyzed by immunosequencing. For the original study's pipeline: TCRs in the repertoires were compared against a reference library of SARS-CoV-2-specific TCRs that had been generated with the MIRA antigen-specificity platform. Breadth was defined as the fraction of unique TCRs that were SARS-CoV-2-associated, and depth was defined as the fraction of total T cells that were SARS-CoV-2-associated. Each spike-specific TCR was assigned to its reactive spike region and to a CD4 or CD8 class using the MIRA data. Log10-transformed breadth and depth values were compared by one-way ANOVA with Sidak's multiple comparisons tests. In its TCRdb copy, this immuneACCESS table keeps in-frame sequences only and misses some clones. Where compared with another copy, unresolved V genes explain less than half of these, and the others have no known cause. V, J and clone size are taken as reported in that table, and D and trimming were inferred from the DNA itself. A total of some 130,000 clones appear in this sample, 75% to 90% of them only once. The ten biggest clones cover 2.4% of the sample.

To note about this clone: This clone's antigen is unknown. No much larger clonotype is one base removed from it; base qualities were not supplied.

Counted from cysteine to phenylalanine, this CDR3 has 13 amino acids. Only the CDR3 region is kept as DNA, spanning 39 bases read in frame from base 1. As encoded in the germline V gene, CDR1 is SGHNT while CDR2 is YENEEA. V gives up 5 bases and J gives up 3 bases, and the segment between their germline ends measures 11 bases. This receptor chain uses TRBV11-3 and TRBJ2-7; a weak D assignment points to TRBD1 (6 bases agree). The sequence was collected from an adult in good health. The specimen comprised peripheral blood, sampled on day 0 of AZD1222 vaccination. The nucleotide sequence is given as TGTGCCAGCAGCCCAGGGGACGGCTACGAGCAGTACTTC. This sequence encodes CASSPGDGYEQYF.